This entry describes one T cell receptor beta chain. Antigen: not known. Regions amplified from RNA transcripts were the TCR beta CDR3 regions. In the first-round RT-PCR of the TCR CDR3, the HTBI primer set was used. TCRdb re-analysed the multiplex PCR reads in MiXCR, keeping a single row per CDR3 protein. The sample carries 300,000 to 400,000 distinct CDR3 sequences, 18% recorded once. The record originates from a study of T cells in Graves' hyperthyroidism and ophthalmopathy. The V gene's germline CDR1 is SQVTM and CDR2 ANQGSEA. J was trimmed by 4 bases and V by 3 bases; bases with no gene match: 10. The CDR3 has 15 residues. Study-level findings and limits: Peripheral blood also featured most of the thyroid clonotypes expanded above 0.001.

This TCR came from a woman between 50 and 59 years old with Graves' hyperthyroidism. Sequenced sample: blood. The gene calls are TRBV29-1 and TRBJ2-7; 9 positions agree with TRBD2. The CDR3 DNA is TGCAGCGTTGAGGCTAGCGGGACGAAACTATACGAGCAGTACTTC. Its translation: CSVEASGTKLYEQYF.